This T cell receptor (beta chain) was identified during a study of blood T cell repertoires in COVID-19. CDR3 length: 12 amino acids. Germline loops: CDR1 LGHDT, CDR2 YNNKEL (reference sequence). Trimming took 1 base from V and 6 from J, leaving 3 bases between them. Method: immunoSEQ multiplex PCR; TCRdb's copy keeps in-frame clones and lacks some. The repertoire has around 200,000 clones, 75% to 90% of them found once; the top ten carry over 9.5%. This chain connects TRBV3-1 (or the pseudogene TRBV3-2) to TRBJ2-2; D is uncertain. The sample comprised peripheral blood. The source is a human donor with active or convalescent COVID-19. The donor label of this sample is uncertain. The CDR3 DNA sequence: TGTGCCAGCAGCCAAGCTGCCGGGGAGCTGTTTTTT. This sequence encodes CASSQAAGELFF.